One and the same sample provided the 20 T cell receptor beta chains below, sequenced in a study of T cells in Graves' hyperthyroidism and ophthalmopathy (dated by TCRdb to the late 2010s). The library was made by multiplex PCR. TCRdb shows the sequencer as Illumina HiSeq 2000. Amplification of TCR beta CDR3 regions was carried out from RNA transcripts. The TCR CDR3 was subjected to a first round of RT-PCR using the HTBI primer set and the Qiagen OneStep RT-PCR kit. Starting from the raw public reads, TCRdb applied fastp trimming at Q25, assembled clones with MiXCR and retained in-frame beta chains. Each entry merges the rows of one CDR3 protein and shows their most common DNA and genes. Here the sample has hundreds of thousands of distinct CDR3 sequences; more than 45% occur a single time. Together, the top ten hold 8.2% of the sample. The sample comprised peripheral blood or thyroid tissue (not recorded which). The receptors shown here come from a woman under 30 with Graves' hyperthyroidism. Donor details come from another sample of the same person, matched by shared clones.

The V call is TRBV7-6, the J call TRBJ2-7; 7 bases line up with TRBD1. Trimming removed 5 bases from V and 5 bases from J; junction bases left unmatched: 3. In germline, CDR1 is SGHVS, CDR2 FNYEAQ. The CDR3 covers 12 residues. The CDR3 DNA reads as TGTGCCAGCAGCAGGGGGCGGAACGAGCAGTACTTC. This codes for CASSRGRNEQYF.

J is TRBJ2-2 and V is TRBV12-3 or TRBV12-4, with TRBD1 matching over 12 bases. CDR3 length: 15 residues. J was trimmed by 7 bases and V by 3 bases; bases with no gene match: 3. CDR3 loop: CASSLGQGADGELFF. CDR3 bases: TGTGCCAGCAGTTTGGGACAGGGGGCGGACGGGGAGCTGTTTTTT.

As to this clonotype: This likely comes from a read error, as the CDR3 has no conserved phenylalanine or tryptophan at its end. The J gene is TRBJ1-1, the V gene TRBV19; D remains ambiguous. V gave up 3 bases and J gave up 4 bases, with 9 bases separating them. Germline V gene data show CDR1 as LNHDA and CDR2 as SQIVND (reference sequence). This CDR3 comprises 13 residues. Here the CDR3 reads CASSIAAGTEAFL. CDR3 in DNA: TGTGCCAGTAGTATTGCGGCGGGCACTGAAGCTTTCCTT.

The chain employs TRBV20-1 and TRBJ2-5; 12 nucleotides line up with TRBD2. With 5 bases clipped from V and 6 bases from J, the junction kept 10 bases outside the gene matches. The CDR3 runs 15 residues. Germline V gives CDR1 DFQATT, CDR2 SNEGSKA (reference sequence). CDR3 sequence: CSARALAGGTKTQYF. In DNA, the CDR3 is TGCAGTGCTCGTGCCCTAGCGGGAGGGACGAAGACCCAGTACTTC.

V usage is TRBV15 and J usage is TRBJ1-4; 9 bases line up with TRBD1. This CDR3 spans 19 amino acids. Trimming at V came to 3 bases and at J to 8 bases, leaving 19 bases not matched to a gene. The V gene's germline CDR1 is LNHNV and CDR2 YYDKDF (reference sequence). CDR3 residues: CATSRASGTGLRPPEKLFF. The CDR3 DNA follows: TGTGCCACCAGCAGGGCCTCCGGGACAGGGCTCAGGCCGCCCGAAAAACTGTTTTTT.

This clonotype showed up just a few times. This chain links TRBV20-1 with TRBJ2-7; D is unresolved. Germline V gene sequence: CDR1 DFQATT, CDR2 SNEGSKA (reference sequence). The CDR3 totals 12 residues. The V end lost 1 base, the J end lost 3 bases, and 7 bases lay between the germline ends. The CDR3 here is CSARARSYEQYF. CDR3 DNA: TGCAGTGCTAGAGCCCGTAGCTACGAGCAGTACTTC.

This clonotype was picked up many times. The rearrangement links TRBV20-1 to TRBJ2-7, with 7 bases aligning to TRBD1. Germline V gene lookup returns CDR1 DFQATT and CDR2 SNEGSKA (reference sequence). V shed 5 bases, J shed 5 bases, and the junction held 9 bases outside the gene matches. There are 13 residues in the CDR3. The CDR3 DNA sequence: TGCAGTGCTCTCTACCGGGACAGTGACGAGCAGTACTTC. Encoded protein: CSALYRDSDEQYF.

The genes are TRBV7-9 and TRBJ2-5; D may be TRBD2 (5 bases). There are 17 residues in the CDR3. V lost 0 bases to trimming and J lost 2 bases, with 16 bases between them. Germline V gene lookup returns CDR1 SEHNR and CDR2 FQNEAQ (reference sequence). CDR3 DNA sequence: TGTGCCAGCAGCTTAGCGAGGGATAGCCCCATACAAGAGACCCAGTACTTC. Its protein is CASSLARDSPIQETQYF.

In this sample, this clonotype turned up a few times. The rearrangement joins TRBV20-1 to TRBJ1-2; 7 bases fit TRBD1. There are 12 residues in the CDR3. Trimming took 1 base from V and 8 from J; bases not matched to a gene: 4. Germline loops: CDR1 DFQATT, CDR2 SNEGSKA (reference sequence). The CDR3 sequence: CSARVNRGGYTF. Written as DNA, the CDR3 is TGCAGTGCTAGAGTCAACAGGGGAGGCTACACCTTC.

This clonotype was recorded at least ten times. This chain uses TRBV7-2 with TRBJ1-5, with D possibly matching TRBD1 (5 bases). V lost 5 bases to trimming and J lost 4 bases, with 9 bases between them. The CDR3 totals 13 residues. Germline V lookup: CDR1 SGHTA, CDR2 FQGNSA. In DNA form, the CDR3 reads TGTGCCAGCAGCGGTTGGGGGAATCAGCCCCAGCATTTT. It encodes CASSGWGNQPQHF. The full variable domain, completed using reference TRBV7-2 and TRBJ1-5, is GAGVSQSPSNKVTEKGKDVELRCDPISGHTALYWYRQSLGQGLEFLIYFQGNSAPDKSGLPSDRFSAERTGGSVSTLTIQRTQQEDSAVYLCASSGWGNQPQHFGDGTRLSIL.

V is TRBV24-1 and J is TRBJ2-3; the match to TRBD1 covers 8 bases. The trim removed 3 bases at V and 1 base at J, leaving 8 bases unmatched. The CDR3 contains 17 residues. Germline lookup yields CDR1 KGHDR and CDR2 SFDVKD. DNA for the CDR3: TGTGCCACCAGTGATCCTCTTCCGGGACAGGGCACAGATACGCAGTATTTT. Translation: CATSDPLPGQGTDTQYF.

This clonotype was seen a handful of times. The CDR3 sequence is CSGALSSYEQYF. CDR3 coding DNA: TGCAGCGGGGCCCTTAGCTCCTACGAGCAGTACTTC. This chain joins TRBV29-1 and TRBJ2-7; D not certain. The V gene's germline CDR1 is SQVTM and CDR2 ANQGSEA. The CDR3 sequence is 12 residues long. V shed 7 bases and J shed 0 bases, with 10 bases lying between them.

This chain connects TRBV14 to TRBJ2-5; the match to TRBD2 covers 12 bases. This CDR3 is built from 15 residues. CDR1 is SGHDN and CDR2 is FVKESK in the germline V gene. Trimming at V came to 3 bases and at J to 1 base, leaving 0 bases not matched to a gene. The chain's CDR3 is CASSQTSGGQETQYF. CDR3 coding DNA: TGTGCCAGCAGCCAGACTAGCGGGGGCCAAGAGACCCAGTACTTC.

This clonotype was seen repeatedly, ten times or more. This chain links TRBV19 with TRBJ2-6, with TRBD1 identical over 12 bases. V was clipped by 9 bases and J by 2 bases; unmatched bases: 5. Germline lookup yields CDR1 LNHDA and CDR2 SQIVND (reference sequence). CDR3 length: 16 amino acids. The CDR3 DNA reads TGTGCCAGCTCCGGGACAGGGGGCACTGGGGCCAACGTCCTGACTTTC. It codes for CASSGTGGTGANVLTF. Together with reference TRBV19 and TRBJ2-6, the CDR3 gives the full variable domain: DGGITQSPKYLFRKEGQNVTLSCEQNLNHDAMYWYRQDPGQGLRLIYYSQIVNDFQKGDIAEGYSVSREKKESFPLTVTSAQKNPTAFYLCASSGTGGTGANVLTFGAGSRLTVL.

This chain joins TRBV9 and TRBJ1-2; 9 nucleotides line up with TRBD1. The CDR3 sequence is 14 residues long. V lost 0 bases, J lost 5 bases, and 2 bases stayed unmatched. Looked up from germline, CDR1 is SGDLS and CDR2 is YYNGEE. The CDR3 protein is CASSVEGQGYGYTF. The CDR3 DNA reads TGTGCCAGCAGCGTAGAGGGACAGGGTTATGGCTACACCTTC.

This clonotype was recorded many times. This chain connects TRBV10-3 to TRBJ1-4, with 10 bases fitting TRBD1. After removal of 0 bases from V and 7 bases from J, the junction contained 2 bases not matched to a gene. From germline, CDR1 is ENHRY and CDR2 SYGVKD. The CDR3 is 15 residues long. The DNA for the CDR3 is TGTGCCATCAGTGAGTCGGGGACAGGGGTTGAAAAACTGTTTTTT. Translating it yields CAISESGTGVEKLFF.

Comments on this clonotype: Given a much more abundant clone one base away, this may be a read error. This rearrangement joins TRBV7-9 to TRBJ2-5; D might be TRBD1 or TRBD2, each matching 5 bases. Looked up from germline, CDR1 is SEHNR and CDR2 is FQNEAQ (reference sequence). The V and J ends lost 1 base and 5 bases respectively, with 17 bases between them. CDR3 length: 16 amino acids. CDR3: CASSLGGARVGETQYF. CDR3 bases: TGTGCCAGCAGCTTAGGGGGCGCGAGGGTCGGGGAGACCCAGTACTTC.

The chain uses TRBV7-2 and TRBJ1-2; 7 bases agree with TRBD1. This CDR3 region has 14 residues. V trimming: 5 bases; J trimming: 5 bases; junction bases outside the gene matches: 8. Germline lookup yields CDR1 SGHTA and CDR2 FQGNSA. The CDR3 loop is CASSQTGVVYGYTF. The CDR3 DNA reads as TGTGCCAGCAGCCAAACAGGGGTGGTGTATGGCTACACCTTC.

Comments on this clonotype: Germline and junction disagree at one end, which may indicate a read error. The J gene is TRBJ1-2, the V gene TRBV25-1, with 7 positions matching TRBD1. Germline V lookup: CDR1 MGHDK, CDR2 SYGVNS. CDR3 length equals 15 residues. DNA of the CDR3: TGCGCCAGCAGCCAAGATTCCAGGGGGTTTGAGGGCTACACCTTC. It yields the protein CASSQDSRGFEGYTF.

In its sample, this clonotype was seen a few times. The chain recombines TRBV2 with TRBJ1-5; maybe TRBD1 (5 bases). Per germline, CDR1 SNHLY and CDR2 FYNNEI. Deletions cut 5 bases from V and 0 bases from J, with 11 bases between. CDR3 length: 15 amino acids. CDR3 residues: CASSPWGDSNQPQHF. In nucleotides, the CDR3 is TGTGCCAGCAGTCCCTGGGGGGATAGCAATCAGCCCCAGCATTTT.